This paragraph reports one TCR beta chain. Its antigen is undetermined. Method: immunoSEQ multiplex PCR; TCRdb's copy keeps in-frame clones and lacks some. The table has about 120,000 clones, approximately 92% seen once; the top ten hold 0.27%. This record belongs to a study of T cell repertoires and HLA-DP antigens. Negative selection yielded untouched CD4+ T cells of average roughly 98% purity. CDR1 SEHNR and CDR2 FQNEAQ come from the germline V gene (reference sequence). Trimming left V 1 base short and J 0 bases short, with 7 bases between. The CDR3 sequence is 15 residues long. Specimen: CD4+ T cells from PBMCs. The sequence was obtained from a woman aged 18-29 years in good health and CMV-seronegative. The genes are TRBV7-9 and TRBJ1-5; no reliable D call. The CDR3 here is CASSLGENSNQPQHF. CDR3 in DNA: TGTGCCAGCAGCTTAGGGGAGAATAGCAATCAGCCCCAGCATTTT.